This TCR beta chain came from a study of blood T cell repertoires in COVID-19. Sequencing used immunoSEQ multiplex PCR; TCRdb keeps in-frame clones, though not all of them. The profile covers 150,000 or so clones, with about 80% appearing a single time and about 0.58% taken by the ten largest. Germline CDR1 and CDR2: PRHDT and FYEKMQ (reference sequence). The CDR3 contains 15 residues. V trimming: 5 bases; J trimming: 6 bases; junction bases outside the gene matches: 6. The receptor's source is a man between 60 and 75 years old with acute or convalescent COVID-19. The rearrangement links TRBV13 to TRBJ2-3; 12 nucleotides line up with TRBD1. Sample: peripheral blood. CDR3 amino acids: CASSHPGQGADTQYF. The CDR3 coding sequence is TGTGCCAGCAGCCACCCGGGACAGGGGGCTGATACGCAGTATTTT.